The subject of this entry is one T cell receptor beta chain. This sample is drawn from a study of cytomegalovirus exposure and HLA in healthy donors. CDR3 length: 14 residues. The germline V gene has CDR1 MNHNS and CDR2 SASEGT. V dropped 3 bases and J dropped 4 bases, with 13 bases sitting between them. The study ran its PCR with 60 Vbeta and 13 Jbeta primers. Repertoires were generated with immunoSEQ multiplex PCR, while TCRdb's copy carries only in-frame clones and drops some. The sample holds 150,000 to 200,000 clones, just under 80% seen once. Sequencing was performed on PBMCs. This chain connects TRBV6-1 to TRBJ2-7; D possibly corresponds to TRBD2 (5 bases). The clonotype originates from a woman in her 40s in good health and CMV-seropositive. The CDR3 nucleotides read TGTGCCAGCAGTGAGGGTCCGTCGGGGTACGAGCAGTACTTC. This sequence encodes CASSEGPSGYEQYF.